The source of this T cell receptor beta chain is a study of response to subunit inactivated influenza vaccine. Turning to this clonotype: Its antigen is unknown.

MiXCR was run by TCRdb on the RT-PCR reads, yielding one entry per CDR3 protein. The table shows hundreds of thousands of distinct CDR3 sequences, with 11% to 15% occurring only once. Trimming cost V 6 bases and J 0 bases, with 15 bases left between them. This CDR3 is 15 amino acids long. CDR1 and CDR2 from the germline V gene are MDHEN and SYDVKM. General observations from the study: It was suggested by the authors that few new T cells are recruited by each seasonal influenza vaccination.

The receptor was derived from a man between 45 and 60 years old who received an inactivated influenza vaccine. This chain connects TRBV28 to TRBJ2-7; D unclear. The sample in question was PBMCs from blood, obtained about 14 days before vaccination. The CDR3 coding sequence is TGTGCCAGCAGCCAACGCGGCAGGTACTCCTACGAGCAGTACTTC. Its protein product is CASSQRGRYSYEQYF.